Below, 27 T cell receptor beta chains from the same sample are listed, as sequenced in a study of cytomegalovirus exposure and HLA in healthy donors. PCR was performed using 60 Vbeta and 13 Jbeta primers. Some clones are missing from TCRdb's copy, which holds only in-frame ones; the method was immunoSEQ multiplex PCR. Found here are about 150,000 clones, 70% to 80% of them singletons; the top ten hold 2% to 2.5%. Sequenced input: PBMCs. The source is a man aged 25-45 years in good health and CMV-seronegative.

The CDR3 nucleotides read TGCAGCCCTACAGGTCCCTACGAGCAGTACTTC. Translating it yields CSPTGPYEQYF. This chain links TRBV29-1 with TRBJ2-7; D possibly corresponds to TRBD1 (5 bases). CDR1 is SQVTM, CDR2 ANQGSEA, per germline. The CDR3 contains 11 residues. The V end was cut by 8 bases, the J end by 2 bases, with 10 bases between.

This clone was recorded once. V usage is TRBV5-5 and J usage is TRBJ1-5; D not resolved. Trimming stripped 1 base from V and 1 base from J, with 9 bases between. The CDR3 totals 15 residues. Germline V gene sequence: CDR1 SGHKS, CDR2 YYEKEE (reference sequence). DNA for the CDR3: TGTGCCAGCAGCTTGAGCGGGTACAGCAATCAGCCCCAGCATTTT. Its protein is CASSLSGYSNQPQHF.

The J gene is TRBJ2-7, the V gene TRBV5-4, with 9 positions matching TRBD1. The V segment lost 5 bases and the J segment 2 bases; nucleotides outside the gene matches: 5. CDR1 is SGHNT, CDR2 YYREEE, per germline (reference sequence). The CDR3 runs to 14 residues. The DNA of the CDR3 is TGTGCCAGCAGGTCAGACAGGGGGACCTACGAGCAGTACTTC. Its translation is CASRSDRGTYEQYF.

The J gene is TRBJ2-1, the V gene TRBV4-1; 10 positions match TRBD2. The V gene end was trimmed by 1 base and the J gene end by 7 bases; junction bases not matched to a gene: 10. The CDR3 is 17 amino acids. The V gene's germline CDR1 is MGHRA and CDR2 YSYEKL. The CDR3 sequence is CASSQGPPSGSRNEQFF. CDR3 DNA sequence: TGCGCCAGCAGCCAAGGGCCCCCTAGCGGGAGTCGAAATGAGCAGTTCTTC.

The CDR3 DNA follows: TGTGCCAGCAGTTCGGGGGGGAACTCTGGGGCCAACGTCCTGACTTTC. Encoded protein: CASSSGGNSGANVLTF. The chain recombines TRBV5-4 with TRBJ2-6, with 8 bases fitting TRBD2. Germline CDR1 reads SGHNT; CDR2 reads YYREEE (reference sequence). J lost 0 bases, V lost 5 bases, and 4 bases had no gene match. This CDR3 has 16 amino acids. Variable domain in full (rest from reference TRBV5-4 and TRBJ2-6): ETGVTQSPTHLIKTRGQQVTLRCSSQSGHNTVSWYQQALGQGPQFIFQYYREEENGRGNFPPRFSGLQFPNYSSELNVNALELDDSALYLCASSSGGNSGANVLTFGAGSRLTVL.

The V and J genes are TRBV6-5 and TRBJ1-1; D unresolved. This CDR3 contains 15 residues. Germline V gives CDR1 MNHEY, CDR2 SVGAGI. V lost 2 bases and J lost 7, with 17 bases in between. The DNA of the CDR3 is TGTGCCAGCAGTTACACCCGGTGGCGGCTACTTGAAGCTTTCTTT. Translated, it gives CASSYTRWRLLEAFF.

This clone was seen once. The rearrangement joins TRBV30 to TRBJ2-3, with D tentatively TRBD1 (6 bases). In germline, CDR1 is GTSNPN, CDR2 SVGIG (reference sequence). The length of the CDR3 is 16 residues. Trimming took off 2 bases at V and 2 bases at J, with 17 bases between the two ends. The CDR3 DNA is TGTGCCTGGAGTCCCGGGGCAGGGGCTGCCACAGATACGCAGTATTTT. Its protein is CAWSPGAGAATDTQYF.

The chain combines TRBV5-1 with TRBJ2-2; D is unresolved. The CDR3 runs to 14 residues. V gave up 0 bases and J gave up 6 bases, with 9 bases separating them. The germline V gene encodes CDR1 SGHRS and CDR2 YFSETQ. Here the CDR3 DNA reads TGCGCCAGCAGCTTGGCGGTACGGGCCGGGGAGCTGTTTTTT. Its translation: CASSLAVRAGELFF.

A few counts support this clone. V and J are TRBV6-1 and TRBJ2-7; 14 nucleotides agree with TRBD2. Germline-derived CDR1 and CDR2 are MNHNS and SASEGT. The CDR3 sequence is 18 residues long. V shed 4 bases and J 6 bases; nucleotides not matched to a gene: 14. Here the CDR3 DNA reads TGTGCCAGCAGTGGCACGGACAGAGGGACTAGCGGGAGCGCCGAGCAGTACTTC. Its translation is CASSGTDRGTSGSAEQYF.

The rearrangement joins TRBV18 to TRBJ1-1; D is uncertain. The length of the CDR3 is 16 residues. Germline assignment: CDR1 KGHSH and CDR2 LQKENI. The V gene lost 2 bases and the J gene lost 3 bases, with 16 bases spanning the gap. CDR3 amino acids: CASSPSEGGRDTEAFF. As DNA, the CDR3 is TGTGCCAGCTCACCATCAGAAGGAGGTCGGGACACTGAAGCTTTCTTT.

A remark on this clone: The junction does not match germline at one end; this may be a read error. The chain carries TRBV19 and TRBJ2-2, with D possibly being TRBD2 (6 bases). Germline CDR1 and CDR2: LNHDA and SQIVND (reference sequence). The CDR3 totals 14 residues. This chain's CDR3 is CASSTLSGTGGLFF. The CDR3 DNA is TGTGCCAGTAGTACGCTTAGCGGCACCGGGGGGCTGTTTTTT. Together with reference TRBV19 and TRBJ2-2, the CDR3 gives the full variable domain: DGGITQSPKYLFRKEGQNVTLSCEQNLNHDAMYWYRQDPGQGLRLIYYSQIVNDFQKGDIAEGYSVSREKKESFPLTVTSAQKNPTAFYLCASSTLSGTGGLFFGEGSRLTVL.

The sample holds many counts of this clone. The chain links TRBV6-1 to TRBJ2-6; D possibly corresponds to TRBD1 (6 bases). CDR1 MNHNS and CDR2 SASEGT come from the germline V gene. There are 15 residues in the CDR3. The V and J ends lost 4 bases and 1 base respectively, with 8 bases between them. The CDR3 sequence is CASSGTESGANVLTF. The CDR3 bases are TGTGCCAGCAGTGGGACAGAATCTGGGGCCAACGTCCTGACTTTC.

V is TRBV4-1 and J is TRBJ1-1; D uncertain. The germline gives CDR1 MGHRA, CDR2 YSYEKL. CDR3 size: 14 residues. V dropped 3 bases and J dropped 4 bases, with 12 bases sitting between them. The CDR3, as DNA: TGCGCCAGCAGCCACACGTCCGGACTCACTGAAGCTTTCTTT. Its protein product is CASSHTSGLTEAFF.

This clone has only a few counts. The chain couples TRBV18 to TRBJ1-2; possible D gene TRBD1, 6 bases. CDR1 and CDR2 from the germline V gene are KGHSH and LQKENI. The CDR3 runs 14 residues. V was trimmed by 1 base and J by 6 bases, leaving 12 bases between them. CDR3 sequence (DNA): TGTGCCAGCTCACCACGGGACATAGGAAATGGCTACACCTTC. Amino acids: CASSPRDIGNGYTF. Combining the CDR3 with reference TRBV18 and TRBJ1-2 gives the whole variable domain NAGVMQNPRHLVRRRGQEARLRCSPMKGHSHVYWYRQLPEEGLKFMVYLQKENIIDESGMPKERFSAEFPKEGPSILRIQQVVRGDSAAYFCASSPRDIGNGYTFGSGTRLTVV.

The chain recombines TRBV6-5 with TRBJ2-3, with a possible D match to TRBD2 (5 bases). Trimming stripped 6 bases from V and 6 bases from J, with 10 bases between. The CDR3 totals 12 residues. CDR1 is MNHEY, CDR2 SVGAGI, per germline. The CDR3, as DNA: TGTGCCAGCAGGGACGGACTGGATACGCAGTATTTT. It specifies CASRDGLDTQYF.

In its sample, this clone was seen a few times. This chain joins TRBV6-5 and TRBJ2-1; 14 nucleotides line up with TRBD2. CDR3 length equals 15 residues. V was clipped by 4 bases and J by 8 bases; unmatched bases: 4. Germline CDR1 reads MNHEY; CDR2 reads SVGAGI. CDR3 residues: CASSWGLAGVDEQFF. The CDR3, as DNA: TGTGCCAGCAGTTGGGGACTAGCGGGAGTGGATGAGCAGTTCTTC.

The genes are TRBV13 and TRBJ2-2; perhaps TRBD2 as D (5 bases). Between the trimmed V and J ends, which lost 4 bases and 2 bases, there was a span of 11 bases. Germline CDR1 reads PRHDT; CDR2 reads FYEKMQ (reference sequence). CDR3 length equals 15 residues. The CDR3 sequence: CASSSLGVNTGELFF. DNA for the CDR3: TGTGCCAGCAGCTCTCTCGGGGTTAACACCGGGGAGCTGTTTTTT.

Only a few counts were recorded for this clone. This sequence joins TRBV5-1 and TRBJ2-3, with D hard to call. The CDR3 runs to 13 residues. Germline CDR1 and CDR2: SGHRS and YFSETQ. The V end lost 5 bases, the J end lost 0 bases, and 7 bases lay between the germline ends. CDR3 loop: CASRLRSTDTQYF. The CDR3 bases are TGCGCCAGCAGGCTCCGGAGCACAGATACGCAGTATTTT. Filled out from reference TRBV5-1 and TRBJ2-3, the complete variable domain reads KAGVTQTPRYLIKTRGQQVTLSCSPISGHRSVSWYQQTPGQGLQFLFEYFSETQRNKGNFPGRFSGRQFSNSRSEMNVSTLELGDSALYLCASRLRSTDTQYFGPGTRLTVL.

The table lists this clone with a few counts. This chain uses TRBV2 with TRBJ1-2; the D is unclear. The V end lost 8 bases, the J end lost 3 bases, and 13 bases lay between the germline ends. The CDR3 consists of 13 residues. Germline-derived CDR1 and CDR2 are SNHLY and FYNNEI. The CDR3 region has the DNA TGTGCCAGCGGAATTCAGGAGGACTATGGCTACACCTTC. Translating gives CASGIQEDYGYTF.

The V call is TRBV7-9, the J call TRBJ1-3; D perhaps matches TRBD1 (6 bases). This CDR3 has 15 amino acids. V gave up 5 bases and J gave up 0 bases, with 11 bases separating them. The germline V gene has CDR1 SEHNR and CDR2 FQNEAQ (reference sequence). Here the CDR3 reads CASSVTGSSGNTIYF. CDR3 coding DNA: TGTGCCAGCAGCGTTACAGGGAGCTCTGGAAACACCATATATTTT.

This rearrangement joins TRBV6-5 to TRBJ2-5, with D unclear. Deletions cut 7 bases from V and 1 base from J, with 13 bases between. Germline CDR1 and CDR2: MNHEY and SVGAGI. The CDR3 has 14 amino acids. The DNA of the CDR3 is TGTGCCAGCACCAACGTGTACGGCCAAGAGACCCAGTACTTC. The encoded protein is CASTNVYGQETQYF.

This chain uses TRBV6-1 with TRBJ2-5, with TRBD2 matching over 13 bases. Germline CDR1 reads MNHNS; CDR2 reads SASEGT. V trimming: 7 bases; J trimming: 9 bases; junction bases outside the gene matches: 11. The length of the CDR3 is 15 residues. The CDR3 bases are TGTGCCAGCATGGGGGGGACTAGCGGGGAGAAGGCCCAGTACTTC. It translates to CASMGGTSGEKAQYF.

This sequence joins TRBV6-1 and TRBJ1-1; 10 nucleotides line up with TRBD1. V was pared by 4 bases and J by 4 bases, with 9 bases of the junction left unmatched. The germline V gene encodes CDR1 MNHNS and CDR2 SASEGT. The CDR3 loop spans 16 amino acids. The CDR3 spells CASSALRGQGSTEAFF. The CDR3 nucleotides are TGTGCCAGCAGTGCGCTCAGGGGACAGGGGTCCACTGAAGCTTTCTTT.

The chain carries TRBV5-1 and TRBJ1-4, with D tentatively TRBD1 (6 bases). CDR1 is SGHRS, CDR2 YFSETQ, per germline. The CDR3 consists of 15 residues. V lost 0 bases to trimming and J lost 8 bases, with 14 bases between them. The CDR3 reads CASSLGAGAGEKLFF. CDR3 nucleotide sequence: TGCGCCAGCAGCTTGGGGGCAGGGGCCGGGGAAAAACTGTTTTTT. Full variable domain (rest looked up from reference TRBV5-1 and TRBJ1-4): KAGVTQTPRYLIKTRGQQVTLSCSPISGHRSVSWYQQTPGQGLQFLFEYFSETQRNKGNFPGRFSGRQFSNSRSEMNVSTLELGDSALYLCASSLGAGAGEKLFFGSGTQLSVL.

The V and J genes are TRBV25-1 and TRBJ2-1; 9 bases line up with TRBD2. The CDR3 is made up of 18 amino acids. The germline V gene encodes CDR1 MGHDK and CDR2 SYGVNS. J gave up 1 base and V 4 bases, and 11 bases lay outside the gene matches. CDR3 in amino acids: CASSAYNSLAGSYNEQFF. Written as DNA, the CDR3 is TGTGCCAGCAGTGCCTATAATTCCCTAGCGGGATCCTACAATGAGCAGTTCTTC.

The gene calls are TRBV28 and TRBJ2-5, with D maybe TRBD2 (6 bases). The CDR3 loop spans 14 amino acids. V gave up 7 bases and J gave up 1 base, with 13 bases separating them. Germline loops: CDR1 MDHEN, CDR2 SYDVKM. CDR3 sequence reads: CASMSPSVQETQYF. The CDR3 coding sequence is TGTGCCAGCATGTCCCCTAGCGTCCAAGAGACCCAGTACTTC.

The genes are TRBV18 and TRBJ2-2; 8 bases agree with TRBD1. The length of the CDR3 is 17 residues. Trimming cost V 3 bases and J 1 base; bases outside gene matches: 7. Germline V gene sequence: CDR1 KGHSH, CDR2 LQKENI. CDR3 sequence reads: CASSPFSGTGNTGELFF. CDR3 DNA sequence: TGTGCCAGCTCACCTTTTTCCGGGACAGGGAACACCGGGGAGCTGTTTTTT. Looking up the rest from reference TRBV18 and TRBJ2-2 gives the full variable domain: NAGVMQNPRHLVRRRGQEARLRCSPMKGHSHVYWYRQLPEEGLKFMVYLQKENIIDESGMPKERFSAEFPKEGPSILRIQQVVRGDSAAYFCASSPFSGTGNTGELFFGEGSRLTVL.